In this sample, the clone carrying this TCR beta chain turned up many times. This specimen belongs to a study of spatial heterogeneity in lung cancer. On the study more broadly: Detected beta-chain sequences consistently exceeded alpha-chain sequences.

MiXCR, run by TCRdb on the 5' RACE reads, gives a single entry per CDR3 protein. The sample shows about 21,000 distinct CDR3 sequences, about 5.6% of them seen only once. This sample's time point: sample taken at primary tumor resection. The V end was cut by 7 bases, the J end by 3 bases, with 8 bases between. This CDR3 is 11 amino acids long. Germline V lookup: CDR1 SGDLS, CDR2 YYNGEE. The receptor comes from a male donor with early-stage non-small cell lung cancer. The chain combines TRBV9 with TRBJ2-7, with D possibly being TRBD1 or TRBD2 (5 bases each). Sequenced material: PBMCs, taken at surgery. CDR3 amino acids: CASSRGYEQYF. As DNA, the CDR3 is TGTGCCAGCTCGAGGGGCTACGAGCAGTACTTC.